This T cell receptor beta chain originates from a study of OX40 agonist ivuxolimab in advanced cancers. Whole-study context: Ivuxolimab, an antibody that agonizes OX40 (CD134), was administered to the patients. At around 83% male, the cohort had a mean age of approximately 64 years, ranging from about 23 to 79. Regarding the study as a whole: Clonal expansion in partial responders at 0.1-3.0 mg/kg ranked among the lowest.

Here immunoSEQ multiplex PCR was the method, and the copy in TCRdb shows in-frame clones only, minus some. The table has about 65,000 clones, around 86% seen once. CDR3 length: 13 residues. Germline V gene sequence: CDR1 MNHNS, CDR2 SASEGT. Between the trimmed V and J ends, which lost 7 bases and 2 bases, there was a span of 6 bases. To note about this clone: Its antigen is still unknown.

The source of this sequence is an adult with an advanced solid tumor such as melanoma, head and neck, liver or kidney cancer. This sample comprised CD4+ or CD8+ T cells sorted from blood, obtained in a trial of the OX40 agonist ivuxolimab. This rearrangement joins TRBV6-1 to TRBJ1-6; perhaps TRBD1 as D (5 bases). CDR3 bases: TGTGCCAGCACAGGGACCTATAATTCACCCCTCCACTTT. Protein product: CASTGTYNSPLHF.